These 10 T cell receptor beta chains were sequenced from one sample in a study of blood T cell repertoires in COVID-19. Assay used: immunoSEQ multiplex PCR; TCRdb lists only in-frame clones, some missing. The sample holds some 100,000 clones, about 90% seen once. Sequencing was done on a sample of peripheral blood. The receptors here all came from a human donor with active COVID-19. The donor label of this sample is uncertain.

This clone was seen a single time. The chain employs TRBV7-2 and TRBJ2-1, with 8 bases identical to TRBD1. V gave up 5 bases and J gave up 11 bases; unmatched junction bases: 8. The CDR3 runs 13 residues. Germline values: CDR1 SGHTA, CDR2 FQGNSA. The CDR3 sequence: CASSEGTGRKQFF. The CDR3 coding sequence is TGTGCCAGCAGCGAAGGGACAGGCCGAAAGCAGTTCTTC.

This clone was found a few times. This chain connects TRBV5-6 to TRBJ1-5; no clear D gene. V lost 0 bases to trimming and J lost 0 bases, with 7 bases between them. Germline assignment: CDR1 SGHDT and CDR2 YYEEEE. CDR3 length: 15 residues. DNA for the CDR3: TGTGCCAGCAGCTTGGGTTCGTATAGCAATCAGCCCCAGCATTTT. It translates to CASSLGSYSNQPQHF.

The J gene is TRBJ1-2, the V gene TRBV15; D is unclear. Per germline, CDR1 LNHNV and CDR2 YYDKDF (reference sequence). Trimming removed 4 bases at V and 7 bases at J, with 16 bases between. This CDR3 spans 14 amino acids. The CDR3 DNA reads as TGTGCCACCAGCAATGAGCTTCGGCGAGGTGGCTACACCTTC. This sequence encodes CATSNELRRGGYTF.

The chain couples TRBV5-6 to TRBJ1-2; TRBD1 matches at 10 bases. This CDR3 region has 17 residues. V gave up 0 bases and J gave up 4 bases; unmatched junction bases: 9. CDR1 is SGHDT, CDR2 YYEEEE, per germline. CDR3 region: CASSLGRGQGRSYGYTF. In DNA form, the CDR3 reads TGTGCCAGCAGCTTGGGCAGGGGACAGGGGAGGAGCTATGGCTACACCTTC.

J is TRBJ2-6 and V is TRBV29-1, with D unresolved. The CDR3 is made up of 14 amino acids. Germline CDR1 and CDR2: SQVTM and ANQGSEA. V dropped 6 bases and J dropped 1 base, with 10 bases sitting between them. As DNA, the CDR3 is TGCAGCGTCGAGGCTTTGTCTGGGGCCAACGTCCTGACTTTC. It encodes CSVEALSGANVLTF.

Remarks on this clone: Other DNA sequences within the sample encode an identical CDR3. The CDR3 spells CASSQGQGAYEQYF. In DNA form, the CDR3 reads TGCGCCAGCAGCCAAGGACAGGGGGCCTACGAGCAGTACTTC. The J gene is TRBJ2-7, the V gene TRBV4-1, with TRBD1 identical over 9 bases. V was clipped by 1 base and J by 2 bases; unmatched bases: 0. The CDR3 loop spans 14 amino acids. Germline assignment: CDR1 MGHRA and CDR2 YSYEKL.

The chain combines TRBV28 with TRBJ2-7, with D possibly being TRBD1 (6 bases). Trimming cost V 6 bases and J 4 bases, with 19 bases left between them. The CDR3 consists of 15 residues. The germline CDR1 and CDR2 sequences are MDHEN and SYDVKM. The CDR3 spells CASSQGHLRGYEQYF. Here the CDR3 DNA reads TGTGCCAGCAGCCAAGGACACCTCAGGGGATACGAGCAGTACTTC.

The chain is built from TRBV7-3 and TRBJ1-1, with D possibly matching TRBD1 (6 bases). Deletions cut 5 bases from V and 6 bases from J, with 19 bases between. Germline lookup yields CDR1 SGHTA and CDR2 FQGTGA. The CDR3 extends over 15 amino acids. DNA for the CDR3: TGTGCCAGCAGCGCGCGATCGGGGGGCCCGGCTGAAGCTTTCTTT. As protein: CASSARSGGPAEAFF.

The chain recombines TRBV6-4 with TRBJ1-2, with D perhaps matching TRBD1 (6 bases). Trimming pared 2 bases from V and 7 bases from J, leaving 11 bases between. The CDR3 contains 13 residues. Looked up from germline, CDR1 is MRHNA and CDR2 is SNTAGT. The CDR3 nucleotides read TGTGCCAGCAGTGACGGGGGGGGCTCTGGCTACACCTTC. It encodes CASSDGGGSGYTF.

This rearrangement joins TRBV3-1 (or the pseudogene TRBV3-2) to TRBJ1-1; possible D gene TRBD1, 6 bases. From germline, CDR1 is LGHDT and CDR2 YNNKEL (reference sequence). The CDR3 is 14 amino acids. The V end lost 3 bases, the J end lost 6 bases, and 14 bases lay between the germline ends. CDR3: CASSQKTGMAEAFF. Here the CDR3 DNA reads TGTGCCAGCAGCCAGAAAACAGGGATGGCTGAAGCTTTCTTT.